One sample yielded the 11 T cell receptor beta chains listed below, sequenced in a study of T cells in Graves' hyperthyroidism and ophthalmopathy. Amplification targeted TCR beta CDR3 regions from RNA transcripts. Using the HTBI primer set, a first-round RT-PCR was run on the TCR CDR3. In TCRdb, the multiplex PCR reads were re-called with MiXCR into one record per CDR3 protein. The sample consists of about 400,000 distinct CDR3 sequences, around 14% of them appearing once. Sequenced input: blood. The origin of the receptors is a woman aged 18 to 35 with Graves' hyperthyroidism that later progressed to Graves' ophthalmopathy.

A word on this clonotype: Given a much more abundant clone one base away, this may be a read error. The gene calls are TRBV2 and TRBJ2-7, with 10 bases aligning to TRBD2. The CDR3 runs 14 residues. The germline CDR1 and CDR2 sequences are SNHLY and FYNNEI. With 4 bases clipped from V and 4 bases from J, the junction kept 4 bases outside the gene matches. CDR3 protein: CASSGGAGGYEQYF. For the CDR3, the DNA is TGTGCCAGCAGTGGTGGAGCGGGAGGGTACGAGCAGTACTTC.

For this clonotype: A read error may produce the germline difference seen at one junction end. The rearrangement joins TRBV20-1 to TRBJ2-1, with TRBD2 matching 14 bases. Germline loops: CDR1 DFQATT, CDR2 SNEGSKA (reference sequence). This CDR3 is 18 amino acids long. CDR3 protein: CSARGLAGGGVTYNEQLF. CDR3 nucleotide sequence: TGCAGTGCTAGAGGACTAGCGGGAGGGGGGGTTACCTACAATGAGCAGCTCTTC.

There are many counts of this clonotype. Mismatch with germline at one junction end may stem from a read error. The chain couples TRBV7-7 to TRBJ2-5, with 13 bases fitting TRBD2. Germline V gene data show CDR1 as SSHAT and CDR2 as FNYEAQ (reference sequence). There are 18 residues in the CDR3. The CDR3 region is CASSLGLAGVGGEETQYF. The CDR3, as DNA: TGTGCTAGCAGCTTAGGACTAGCGGGAGTAGGAGGTGAAGAGACCCAGTACTTC.

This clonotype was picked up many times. CDR3 amino acids: CSARDGGTSGARTQYF. The DNA of the CDR3 is TGCAGTGCTAGAGATGGCGGGACTAGCGGAGCCAGGACCCAGTACTTC. The chain carries TRBV20-1 and TRBJ2-5; 11 bases align to TRBD2. CDR3 length equals 16 residues. Germline V lookup: CDR1 DFQATT, CDR2 SNEGSKA (reference sequence). V lost 0 bases to trimming and J lost 7 bases; unmatched junction nucleotides: 10.

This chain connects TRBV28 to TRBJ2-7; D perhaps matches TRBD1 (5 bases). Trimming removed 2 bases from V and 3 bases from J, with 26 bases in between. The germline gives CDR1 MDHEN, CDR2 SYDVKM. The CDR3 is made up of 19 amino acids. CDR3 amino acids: CASSLSDLHQGIVLYEQYF. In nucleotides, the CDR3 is TGTGCCAGCAGTTTAAGCGACTTACACCAGGGCATAGTCCTCTACGAGCAGTACTTC.

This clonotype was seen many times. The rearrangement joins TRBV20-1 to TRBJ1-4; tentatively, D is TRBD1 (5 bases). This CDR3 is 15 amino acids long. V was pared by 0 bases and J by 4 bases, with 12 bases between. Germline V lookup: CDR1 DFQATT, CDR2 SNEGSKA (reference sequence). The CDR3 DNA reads TGCAGTGCTAGAGATATTTTACAGGATAATGAAAAACTGTTTTTT. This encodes CSARDILQDNEKLFF.

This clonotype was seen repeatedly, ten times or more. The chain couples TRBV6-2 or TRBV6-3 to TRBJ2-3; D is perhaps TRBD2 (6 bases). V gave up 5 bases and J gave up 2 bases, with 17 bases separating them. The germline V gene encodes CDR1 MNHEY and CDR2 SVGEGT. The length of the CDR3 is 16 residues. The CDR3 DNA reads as TGTGCCAGCAGTCCGATCAGGGAGGCCTACACAGATACGCAGTATTTT. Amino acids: CASSPIREAYTDTQYF.

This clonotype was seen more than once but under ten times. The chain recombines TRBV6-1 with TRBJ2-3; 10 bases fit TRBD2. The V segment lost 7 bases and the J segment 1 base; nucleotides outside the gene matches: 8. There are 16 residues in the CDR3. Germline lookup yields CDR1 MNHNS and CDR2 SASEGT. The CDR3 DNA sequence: TGTGCCAGCATTGAGCGGGAGGGTGTAGGCACAGATACGCAGTATTTT. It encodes CASIEREGVGTDTQYF.

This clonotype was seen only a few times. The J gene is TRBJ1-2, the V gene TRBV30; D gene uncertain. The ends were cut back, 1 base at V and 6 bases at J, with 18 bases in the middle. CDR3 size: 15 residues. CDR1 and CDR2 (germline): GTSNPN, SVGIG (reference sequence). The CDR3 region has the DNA TGTGCCTGGAGTGCCTCCTGGGCCCGGGTCAATGGCTACACCTTC. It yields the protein CAWSASWARVNGYTF.

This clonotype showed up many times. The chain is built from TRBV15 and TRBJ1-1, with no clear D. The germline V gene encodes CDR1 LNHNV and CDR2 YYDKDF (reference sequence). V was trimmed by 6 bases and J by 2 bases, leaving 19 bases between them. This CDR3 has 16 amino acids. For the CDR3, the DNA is TGTGCCACCAGAACCGGGCCGTCTTTATTAAACACTGAAGCTTTCTTT. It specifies CATRTGPSLLNTEAFF.

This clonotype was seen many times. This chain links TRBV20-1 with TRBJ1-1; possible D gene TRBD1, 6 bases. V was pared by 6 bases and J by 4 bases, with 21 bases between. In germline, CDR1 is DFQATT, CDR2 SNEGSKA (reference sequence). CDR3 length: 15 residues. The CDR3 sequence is CSAERQVSRGTEAFF. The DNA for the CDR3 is TGCAGTGCAGAGAGACAGGTCTCTAGGGGCACTGAAGCTTTCTTT.